What follows are 12 T cell receptor beta chains derived from one specimen sequenced in a study of blood T cell repertoires in COVID-19. Generated by immunoSEQ multiplex PCR, the TCRdb table keeps only in-frame clones and is missing some. Counted here are 100,000 or so clones, roughly 76% occurring once; the ten biggest clones make up 8% to 10%. Sequencing was done on a sample of peripheral blood. Receptor source: a woman aged 65 to 85 with acute or convalescent COVID-19.

The chain joins TRBV7-8 to TRBJ1-2, with TRBD1 identical over 9 bases. The CDR3 covers 15 residues. V was pared by 4 bases and J by 2 bases, with 5 bases of the junction left unmatched. CDR1 and CDR2 (germline): SGHVS, FQNEAQ. Written as DNA, the CDR3 is TGTGCCAGCAGCTCGCGAGGACAGGGGAACTATGGCTACACCTTC. Amino acids: CASSSRGQGNYGYTF.

The chain is built from TRBV27 and TRBJ1-1, with D perhaps TRBD1 (5 bases). The CDR3 has 13 amino acids. The ends were cut back, 3 bases at V and 1 base at J, with 6 bases in the middle. Germline V lookup: CDR1 MNHEY, CDR2 SMNVEV (reference sequence). The CDR3 DNA reads TGTGCCAGCAGTTTTCAGGGGAACACTGAAGCTTTCTTT. Its protein product is CASSFQGNTEAFF.

This clone appeared a few times. The chain has TRBV30 and TRBJ2-7; D is perhaps TRBD2 (6 bases). The V gene lost 0 bases and the J gene lost 5 bases, with 11 bases spanning the gap. The CDR3 contains 13 residues. Germline assignment: CDR1 GTSNPN and CDR2 SVGIG (reference sequence). The CDR3 spells CAWSVGSGDEQYF. CDR3 sequence (DNA): TGTGCCTGGAGTGTTGGGTCGGGGGACGAGCAGTACTTC.

This chain uses TRBV27 with TRBJ2-7; a possible D gene is TRBD1 (6 bases). The V gene lost 5 bases and the J gene lost 6 bases, with 20 bases spanning the gap. CDR1 and CDR2 from the germline V gene are MNHEY and SMNVEV (reference sequence). This CDR3 contains 15 residues. The CDR3 DNA is TGTGCCAGCAGTCGCTTCCAGGGGAGTAGTTCCGAGCAGTACTTC. Protein: CASSRFQGSSSEQYF.

This sequence joins TRBV5-1 and TRBJ1-1, with no clear D. The germline gives CDR1 SGHRS, CDR2 YFSETQ. V was trimmed by 3 bases and J by 1 base, leaving 10 bases between them. This CDR3 comprises 14 residues. The CDR3 region is CASSYPGKNTEAFF. The CDR3 DNA reads TGCGCCAGCAGCTATCCGGGAAAGAACACTGAAGCTTTCTTT.

This CDR3 reads CASSLASPPYEQYF. CDR3 coding DNA: TGTGCCAGCAGCTTGGCTAGCCCCCCCTACGAGCAGTACTTC. The chain has TRBV11-2 and TRBJ2-7, with a possible D match to TRBD2 (5 bases). V was trimmed by 3 bases and J by 2 bases, leaving 11 bases between them. Germline values: CDR1 SGHAT, CDR2 FQNNGV. The CDR3 has 14 amino acids.

V usage is TRBV27 and J usage is TRBJ2-6; tentative D call: TRBD1 (7 bases). Germline values: CDR1 MNHEY, CDR2 SMNVEV (reference sequence). The CDR3 sequence is 18 residues long. Trimming stripped 10 bases from V and 0 bases from J, with 22 bases between. The CDR3 coding sequence is TGTGCCACTAAACTCCTGGGGGGACAGAGCTCTGGGGCCAACGTCCTGACTTTC. This sequence encodes CATKLLGGQSSGANVLTF.

The rearrangement joins TRBV28 to TRBJ2-2; D perhaps matches TRBD1 (6 bases). The CDR3 is made up of 14 amino acids. Trimming pared 5 bases from V and 3 bases from J, leaving 10 bases between. CDR1 is MDHEN, CDR2 SYDVKM, per germline. As DNA, the CDR3 is TGTGCCAGCAGTCCGGGACATTACACCGGGGAGCTGTTTTTT. Translating it yields CASSPGHYTGELFF.

This clone has a count of ten or more. The chain links TRBV6-5 to TRBJ1-2, with TRBD1 matching over 7 bases. The CDR3 contains 14 residues. The germline V gene encodes CDR1 MNHEY and CDR2 SVGAGI. With 7 bases clipped from V and 4 bases from J, the junction kept 9 bases outside the gene matches. CDR3 nucleotides: TGTGCCAGCACCTCGGGCAGGGGGGCCTATGGCTACACCTTC. It specifies CASTSGRGAYGYTF.

The chain links TRBV2 to TRBJ1-1; 8 nucleotides match TRBD1. Germline V gene lookup returns CDR1 SNHLY and CDR2 FYNNEI. The CDR3 spans 14 residues. J gave up 5 bases and V 3 bases, and 5 bases lay outside the gene matches. The CDR3 sequence is CASSDRGRGTEAFF. Written as DNA, the CDR3 is TGTGCCAGCAGTGACAGGGGGCGAGGAACTGAAGCTTTCTTT. Variable domain in full (rest from reference TRBV2 and TRBJ1-1): EPEVTQTPSHQVTQMGQEVILRCVPISNHLYFYWYRQILGQKVEFLVSFYNNEISEKSEIFDDQFSVERPDGSNFTLKIRSTKLEDSAMYFCASSDRGRGTEAFFGQGTRLTVV.

There are a few counts of this clone. The chain recombines TRBV9 with TRBJ1-1; TRBD1 matches at 7 bases. V was pared by 6 bases and J by 0 bases, with 14 bases of the junction left unmatched. Germline CDR1 and CDR2: SGDLS and YYNGEE. The CDR3 is made up of 17 amino acids. The CDR3 spells CASTPFGQENMNTEAFF. CDR3 bases: TGTGCCAGCACCCCTTTTGGACAGGAAAATATGAACACTGAAGCTTTCTTT.

The J gene is TRBJ2-1, the V gene TRBV19; D call uncertain. Trimming shortened V by 5 bases and J by 8 bases, and 7 bases separated the two germline ends. Germline V gives CDR1 LNHDA, CDR2 SQIVND (reference sequence). The CDR3 is 11 residues long. This CDR3 reads CASSEVDEQFF. DNA for the CDR3: TGTGCCAGTAGTGAGGTAGATGAGCAGTTCTTC.